This passage covers 29 T cell receptor beta chains from one sample sequenced in a study of graft-versus-host responses after intestinal transplantation (dated by TCRdb to 2020 to 2023). The library was produced with the immunoSEQ multiplex PCR assay. The table comes from immuneACCESS by way of TCRdb, which keeps in-frame sequences with V and J called. Part of the clones is missing from these tables; in studies checked, under half for an unresolved V gene and the rest for unknown reasons. This sample has approximately 100,000 clones in its table, and more than 70% of those were observed once. The ten biggest clones cover more than 1.4% of the sample. Specimen: PBMCs, collected 255 days after intestinal transplant. All receptors come from a human patient who received an intestinal transplant, so some T cells may come from the graft donor.

J is TRBJ1-2 and V is TRBV5-8; D perhaps matches TRBD1 (6 bases). Germline V gene data show CDR1 as SGHTS and CDR2 as YDEGEE. The CDR3 contains 15 residues. Trimming pared 4 bases from V and 0 bases from J, leaving 13 bases between. CDR3 residues: CASSVGGAPNYGYTF. Here the CDR3 DNA reads TGTGCCAGCAGCGTGGGGGGGGCACCTAACTATGGCTACACCTTC.

The rearrangement uses TRBV28 and TRBJ1-2; D ambiguous. V was shortened by 4 bases and J by 5 bases, with 8 bases between the two germline ends. Germline values: CDR1 MDHEN, CDR2 SYDVKM. This CDR3 has 12 residues. The chain's CDR3 is CASSSDPYGYTF. CDR3 nucleotides: TGTGCCAGCAGTTCCGACCCGTATGGCTACACCTTC.

The V call is TRBV20-1, the J call TRBJ2-7, with D hard to call. Trimming stripped 0 bases from V and 5 bases from J, with 5 bases between. Germline V gives CDR1 DFQATT, CDR2 SNEGSKA (reference sequence). This CDR3 is 11 amino acids long. CDR3 nucleotide sequence: TGCAGTGCTAGAGATATGGACGAGCAGTACTTC. Protein sequence: CSARDMDEQYF.

The J gene is TRBJ2-5, the V gene TRBV5-1; D tentatively fits TRBD1 or TRBD2 (7 bases each). With 2 bases removed from V and 4 bases from J, the gap between germline ends came to 18 bases. Per the germline V gene, CDR1 is SGHRS and CDR2 is YFSETQ. The CDR3 has 16 residues. In nucleotides, the CDR3 is TGCGCCAGCAGCTTAACTCGACAGGGAGGGTCAGAGACCCAGTACTTC. Encoded protein: CASSLTRQGGSETQYF.

V usage is TRBV27 and J usage is TRBJ2-5; D may match TRBD1 or TRBD2 (5 bases each). Germline CDR1 and CDR2: MNHEY and SMNVEV (reference sequence). Trimming shortened V by 4 bases and J by 5 bases, and 5 bases separated the two germline ends. This CDR3 has 11 residues. CDR3 in amino acids: CASSWGETQYF. CDR3 nucleotide sequence: TGTGCCAGCAGTTGGGGGGAGACCCAGTACTTC.

V is TRBV7-2 and J is TRBJ2-3, with 8 bases that match TRBD2. The CDR3 length is 17 residues. Germline values: CDR1 SGHTA, CDR2 FQGNSA. J lost 4 bases, V lost 5 bases, and 14 bases had no gene match. The CDR3 reads CASSLSGLALPPDTQYF. CDR3 DNA sequence: TGTGCCAGCAGCCTATCCGGACTAGCCCTTCCCCCAGATACGCAGTATTTT.

The chain links TRBV5-4 to TRBJ1-1; 10 positions match TRBD1. The CDR3 covers 14 residues. The ends lost 4 bases at V and 5 bases at J; junction bases unmatched: 5. Germline V gene data show CDR1 as SGHNT and CDR2 as YYREEE (reference sequence). CDR3 DNA sequence: TGTGCCAGCAGCAAGGGACAGGGGAGGACTGAAGCTTTCTTT. Translation gives CASSKGQGRTEAFF.

This sequence joins TRBV7-9 and TRBJ2-7; TRBD1 matches 7 bases. In germline, CDR1 is SEHNR, CDR2 FQNEAQ (reference sequence). J gave up 0 bases and V 5 bases, and 4 bases lay outside the gene matches. The CDR3 extends over 14 amino acids. The CDR3 loop reads CASSLSGGSYEQYF. The CDR3 DNA reads as TGTGCCAGCAGCCTTTCAGGGGGCTCCTACGAGCAGTACTTC.

This rearrangement joins TRBV6-6 to TRBJ1-5; unclear D gene. The germline CDR1 and CDR2 sequences are MNHNY and SVGAGI (reference sequence). This CDR3 region has 13 residues. The V gene lost 2 bases and the J gene lost 7 bases, with 9 bases spanning the gap. The CDR3 region is CASSYSGLQPQHF. CDR3 in DNA: TGTGCCAGCAGTTACAGTGGACTCCAGCCCCAGCATTTT.

This chain links TRBV6-1 with TRBJ2-5, with D maybe TRBD1 (6 bases). Trimming left V 5 bases short and J 5 bases short, with 18 bases between. The CDR3 sequence is 15 residues long. Germline V gene lookup returns CDR1 MNHNS and CDR2 SASEGT. The CDR3 is CASSSARTDGETQYF. Here the CDR3 DNA reads TGTGCCAGCAGTTCCGCCCGGACAGACGGCGAGACCCAGTACTTC.

The chain combines TRBV5-4 with TRBJ1-2; TRBD1 agrees at 7 bases. Unmatched junction bases numbered 13, after V lost 4 bases and J lost 4 bases. The CDR3 has 16 residues. Germline loops: CDR1 SGHNT, CDR2 YYREEE (reference sequence). The CDR3, as DNA: TGTGCCAGCAGCCCTAACCCAAACCGGGACAGCTATGGCTACACCTTC. Translation gives CASSPNPNRDSYGYTF.

The chain couples TRBV18 to TRBJ2-3; TRBD2 aligns across 7 bases. The CDR3 sequence is 15 residues long. V lost 4 bases and J lost 0; bases outside the gene matches: 4. Germline V gene sequence: CDR1 KGHSH, CDR2 LQKENI. The CDR3 is CASSLNGRSTDTQYF. DNA for the CDR3: TGTGCCAGCTCACTAAACGGGAGGAGCACAGATACGCAGTATTTT.

This clone appeared a few times. V gene TRBV5-1 combines with J gene TRBJ2-5; D could derive from TRBD1 or TRBD2 (5 bases each). The length of the CDR3 is 13 residues. Trimming left V 4 bases short and J 1 base short, with 8 bases between. The germline gives CDR1 SGHRS, CDR2 YFSETQ. DNA of the CDR3: TGCGCCAGCAGCCCCGGGACCCAAGAGACCCAGTACTTC. It encodes CASSPGTQETQYF.

V usage is TRBV7-9 and J usage is TRBJ2-4, with D perhaps being TRBD1 or TRBD2 (5 bases each). The CDR3 consists of 14 residues. The ends were cut back, 3 bases at V and 4 bases at J, with 10 bases in the middle. Germline V CDR1 and CDR2: SEHNR, FQNEAQ (reference sequence). The CDR3 protein is CASSFRDPKNIQYF. The CDR3 nucleotides read TGTGCCAGCAGCTTCCGGGACCCGAAAAACATTCAGTACTTC.

This rearrangement joins TRBV10-2 to TRBJ1-2, with 8 bases lining up with TRBD1. The CDR3 covers 16 residues. With V trimmed by 3 bases and J by 9 bases, 15 bases remained unmatched. Per germline, CDR1 WSHSY and CDR2 SAAADI. For the CDR3, the DNA is TGCGCCAGCAGTGATGTCGGACAGGGCTTACTGTATAGCTACACCTTC. It yields the protein CASSDVGQGLLYSYTF.

The rearrangement uses TRBV6-5 and TRBJ1-2; D perhaps matches TRBD1 (5 bases). The V gene lost 0 bases and the J gene lost 4 bases, with 15 bases spanning the gap. Germline CDR1 MNHEY, CDR2 SVGAGI. The CDR3 contains 16 residues. CDR3 coding DNA: TGTGCCAGCAGTTACTCACGACAGACGCTCATCTATGGCTACACCTTC. Its translation is CASSYSRQTLIYGYTF.

In DNA, the CDR3 is TGTGCCAGCAGCCAAGAGGGTGGAGGGGGCACTGAAGCTTTCTTT. This translates into CASSQEGGGGTEAFF. The chain joins TRBV4-2 to TRBJ1-1; a possible D gene is TRBD1 (6 bases). Trimming removed 0 bases at V and 4 bases at J, with 12 bases between. CDR1 is LGHNA, CDR2 YNFKEQ, per germline. This CDR3 spans 15 amino acids.

The chain has TRBV27 and TRBJ1-6; 8 bases align to TRBD1. Germline V gives CDR1 MNHEY, CDR2 SMNVEV (reference sequence). V dropped 5 bases and J dropped 7; count of bases not matched to a gene: 4. The CDR3 has 14 residues. CDR3 sequence reads: CASSRQGLNSPLHF. The CDR3 DNA reads TGTGCCAGCAGTAGACAGGGGCTAAATTCACCCCTCCACTTT.

V and J are TRBV5-4 and TRBJ2-1, with unresolved D. Per the germline V gene, CDR1 is SGHNT and CDR2 is YYREEE (reference sequence). Trimming pared 1 base from V and 10 bases from J, leaving 12 bases between. This CDR3 is built from 13 residues. CDR3 bases: TGTGCCAGCAGCTTGAGGGCAGAGACCGAGCAGTTCTTC. This gives the protein CASSLRAETEQFF.

The chain is built from TRBV28 and TRBJ2-3, with D possibly being TRBD2 (6 bases). The V and J ends lost 4 bases and 1 base respectively, with 12 bases between them. The CDR3 consists of 15 residues. The germline CDR1 and CDR2 sequences are MDHEN and SYDVKM. In DNA form, the CDR3 reads TGTGCCAGCAGTTCTGCGGGACTCCGCACAGATACGCAGTATTTT. Translation gives CASSSAGLRTDTQYF.

The chain carries TRBV18 and TRBJ2-7; D is perhaps TRBD1 (6 bases). The germline V gene has CDR1 KGHSH and CDR2 LQKENI. CDR3 size: 16 residues. V was trimmed by 2 bases and J by 1 base, leaving 15 bases between them. Here the CDR3 DNA reads TGTGCCAGCTCACCAGGGGTCAGGGGCTCGTCCTACGAGCAGTACTTC. This gives the protein CASSPGVRGSSYEQYF.

This clone was seen a handful of times. The rearrangement joins TRBV25-1 to TRBJ1-3; possible D gene TRBD1, 5 bases. CDR1 is MGHDK and CDR2 is SYGVNS in the germline V gene. Trimming left V 3 bases short and J 0 bases short, with 9 bases between. The CDR3 is 15 amino acids. In nucleotides, the CDR3 is TGTGCCAGCAGTGAGGGGGTGAGCTCTGGAAACACCATATATTTT. Amino acids: CASSEGVSSGNTIYF. Filled out from reference TRBV25-1 and TRBJ1-3, the complete variable domain reads EADIYQTPRYLVIGTGKKITLECSQTMGHDKMYWYQQDPGMELHLIHYSYGVNSTEKGDLSSESTVSRIRTEHFPLTLESARPSHTSQYLCASSEGVSSGNTIYFGEGSWLTVV.

The chain links TRBV6-9 to TRBJ2-3, with D possibly being TRBD2 (6 bases). Trimming shortened V by 5 bases and J by 0 bases, and 6 bases separated the two germline ends. Germline CDR1 MNHGY, CDR2 SVAAGI. The CDR3 extends over 13 amino acids. CDR3 bases: TGTGCCAGCAGTAGCGGGAGCACAGATACGCAGTATTTT. Its translation is CASSSGSTDTQYF.

The rearrangement uses TRBV7-2 and TRBJ2-7; 8 bases are shared with TRBD1. Germline CDR1 SGHTA, CDR2 FQGNSA. This CDR3 is 16 amino acids long. Trimming cost V 1 base and J 3 bases; bases outside gene matches: 8. This chain's CDR3 is CASSLGWTGKIYEQYF. DNA for the CDR3: TGTGCCAGCAGCTTAGGGTGGACAGGGAAAATCTACGAGCAGTACTTC.

This clone was detected once. This chain links TRBV28 with TRBJ2-1; TRBD2 is a possible D gene (6 bases). Per germline, CDR1 MDHEN and CDR2 SYDVKM. The V end was cut by 3 bases, the J end by 6 bases, with 18 bases between. The CDR3 totals 16 residues. CDR3: CASSFLDGREVNEQFF. DNA of the CDR3: TGTGCCAGCAGTTTTCTTGACGGGAGAGAGGTCAATGAGCAGTTCTTC.

This rearrangement joins TRBV4-2 to TRBJ2-1; D could derive from TRBD1 or TRBD2 (5 bases each). This CDR3 region has 13 residues. V lost 3 bases and J lost 9, with 12 bases in between. The germline V gene encodes CDR1 LGHNA and CDR2 YNFKEQ. The CDR3 DNA reads as TGTGCCAGCAGCCAGGGGCAGACTATTGAGCAGTTCTTC. This sequence encodes CASSQGQTIEQFF.

The chain has TRBV15 and TRBJ2-1; TRBD2 matches 9 bases. The germline gives CDR1 LNHNV, CDR2 YYDKDF (reference sequence). The J segment lost 10 bases and the V segment lost 1 base, leaving 11 bases of the junction unmatched. The CDR3 is made up of 16 amino acids. CDR3 DNA: TGTGCCACCAGCAGAGGCCTCTATAGCGGGGGTTGGGAGCAGTTCTTC. It codes for CATSRGLYSGGWEQFF.

The chain couples TRBV6-1 to TRBJ1-5, with D tentatively TRBD1 (5 bases). The ends were cut back, 1 base at V and 0 bases at J, with 7 bases in the middle. CDR1 and CDR2 (germline): MNHNS, SASEGT. The CDR3 extends over 15 amino acids. CDR3 nucleotide sequence: TGTGCCAGCAGTGAAGTGGGGCTTAGCAATCAGCCCCAGCATTTT. Its translation: CASSEVGLSNQPQHF.

CDR3 amino acids: CASSPEGPYQETQYF. CDR3 DNA sequence: TGTGCCAGCAGCCCCGAGGGGCCGTACCAAGAGACCCAGTACTTC. The genes are TRBV7-9 and TRBJ2-5; D is possibly TRBD1 or TRBD2 (5 bases each). CDR3 size: 15 residues. V was cut by 5 bases and J by 0 bases, with 13 bases left in between. Germline lookup yields CDR1 SEHNR and CDR2 FQNEAQ (reference sequence).